This T cell receptor beta chain was documented in a study of cytomegalovirus exposure and HLA in healthy donors. To note about this clone: Its antigen remains unidentified.

The CDR3 has 15 amino acids. Germline values: CDR1 MNHEY, CDR2 SVGAGI. V gave up 5 bases and J gave up 4 bases, with 15 bases separating them. Broader study findings: A link between a missense DCLRE1C variant and TCR beta V- and J-gene trimming emerged from a later analysis. TCR beta chains numbering more than 150 were designated cytomegalovirus-associated.

PCR employed 60 Vbeta and 13 Jbeta primers. Per the authors' pipeline: Later reanalysis found around 80 million unique TCR beta chains, 10 million to 12 million of them shared. The repertoire was sequenced with immunoSEQ multiplex PCR; TCRdb's copy has only in-frame clones and lacks some. V and J calls and clone size are given by that table; D and trimming were obtained from the DNA. Of about 98,000 clones in the sample, 70% are singletons; the top ten hold about 2.5%. Source material: PBMCs. This chain connects TRBV6-5 to TRBJ1-3; D is perhaps TRBD1 (6 bases). This TCR came from a man aged 45-65 years in good health and CMV-seronegative. CDR3 protein: CASSHKQGSGNTIYF. In nucleotides, the CDR3 is TGTGCCAGCAGTCATAAACAGGGAAGCGGAAACACCATATATTTT.